Each of the 19 T cell receptor beta chains below was sequenced from the same sample in a study of patients and donors after allogeneic stem cell transplantation. Each CDR3 protein is one row after TCRdb ran MiXCR on the RT-PCR reads. In the table there are some 230,000 distinct CDR3 sequences, 13% to 15% of which are singletons. The sample taken for sequencing was blood, either unsorted or a sorted T cell fraction (not recorded which). These receptors came from a human donor who was either an allogeneic HSCT recipient or a stem cell or donor lymphocyte infusion donor (not recorded which). It is not recorded whose cells these are; they may come from a transplant donor.

The sample holds many counts of this clonotype. The rearrangement uses TRBV11-2 and TRBJ2-5; D remains ambiguous. Looked up from germline, CDR1 is SGHAT and CDR2 is FQNNGV. There are 16 residues in the CDR3. Trimming took off 2 bases at V and 1 base at J, with 14 bases between the two ends. The CDR3 here is CASSLTGSVVQETQYF. The CDR3 DNA follows: TGTGCCAGCAGCTTAACTGGGTCGGTGGTCCAAGAGACCCAGTACTTC.

This clonotype has at least ten counts. A junction boundary mismatches the germline segment, possibly from a read error. The chain has TRBV11-3 and TRBJ2-3; D gene uncertain. Germline V gives CDR1 SGHNT, CDR2 YENEEA. The CDR3 extends over 14 amino acids. The DNA of the CDR3 is TGCGCCAGCAGCTTGGGTGCTAGCACAGATACGCAGTATTTT. It encodes CASSLGASTDTQYF.

This clonotype came up many times. This chain links TRBV4-2 with TRBJ2-1; 11 bases are shared with TRBD2. From germline, CDR1 is LGHNA and CDR2 YNFKEQ. J lost 4 bases, V lost 5 bases, and 4 bases had no gene match. This CDR3 spans 15 amino acids. In DNA, the CDR3 is TGTGCCAGCAGCATTAGCGGGGGGGTATACAATGAGCAGTTCTTC. Protein product: CASSISGGVYNEQFF.

Only a few counts were recorded for this clonotype. This chain uses TRBV13 with TRBJ1-1; no firm D call. Trimming shortened V by 0 bases and J by 5 bases, and 10 bases separated the two germline ends. CDR3 length equals 14 residues. Germline CDR1 and CDR2: PRHDT and FYEKMQ (reference sequence). This CDR3 is CASSLGERRTEAFF. The CDR3 DNA follows: TGTGCCAGCAGCTTAGGAGAAAGGAGAACTGAAGCTTTCTTT. The full variable domain, completed using reference TRBV13 and TRBJ1-1, is AAGVIQSPRHLIKEKRETATLKCYPIPRHDTVYWYQQGPGQDPQFLISFYEKMQSDKGSIPDRFSAQQFSDYHSELNMSSLELGDSALYFCASSLGERRTEAFFGQGTRLTVV.

Only a few counts were recorded for this clonotype. This rearrangement joins TRBV7-9 to TRBJ1-4, with D tentatively TRBD1 (6 bases). The CDR3 has 15 residues. The germline V and J ends were trimmed by 5 bases and 0 bases, with 10 bases remaining between them. The germline CDR1 and CDR2 sequences are SEHNR and FQNEAQ (reference sequence). The CDR3 here is CASSIEGATNEKLFF. In DNA, the CDR3 is TGTGCCAGCAGCATTGAGGGGGCAACTAATGAAAAACTGTTTTTT.

This clonotype was seen only a few times. The chain has TRBV30 and TRBJ2-2; a possible D gene is TRBD2 (6 bases). CDR3 length: 14 amino acids. V lost 8 bases to trimming and J lost 0 bases, with 13 bases between them. CDR1 GTSNPN and CDR2 SVGIG come from the germline V gene (reference sequence). The CDR3 loop is CAGPGLANTGELFF. The CDR3 coding sequence is TGTGCCGGACCGGGACTGGCGAACACCGGGGAGCTGTTTTTT.

This chain joins TRBV7-9 and TRBJ2-3; 11 positions agree with TRBD1. CDR1 and CDR2 (germline): SEHNR, FQNEAQ (reference sequence). The CDR3 extends over 16 amino acids. Germline trimming cut 5 bases from V and 4 bases from J; bases unmatched to any gene: 8. CDR3 sequence reads: CASSLGQGGSSDTQYF. In DNA, the CDR3 is TGTGCCAGCAGCCTGGGACAGGGGGGTTCGTCAGATACGCAGTATTTT.

The chain recombines TRBV3-1 with TRBJ2-3; D gene ambiguous. The ends were cut back, 3 bases at V and 5 bases at J, with 9 bases in the middle. The CDR3 spans 13 residues. Germline V gene lookup returns CDR1 LGHDT and CDR2 YNNKEL (reference sequence). The DNA of the CDR3 is TGTGCCAGCAGCCATTTGGGTGAAGATACGCAGTATTTT. Residues: CASSHLGEDTQYF.

This clonotype appeared a few times. V usage is TRBV20-1 and J usage is TRBJ2-3; D may correspond to TRBD1 or TRBD2 (5 bases each). The germline V and J ends were trimmed by 4 bases and 6 bases, with 23 bases remaining between them. Per germline, CDR1 DFQATT and CDR2 SNEGSKA (reference sequence). The CDR3 length is 16 residues. CDR3 bases: TGCAGTGCTACTGGCCCCGGGGCTAGATCATCGGATACGCAGTATTTT. It is translated as CSATGPGARSSDTQYF.

This clonotype is judged medium-sized. V usage is TRBV12-3 or TRBV12-4 and J usage is TRBJ2-7; D is undetermined. V was shortened by 3 bases and J by 6 bases, with 9 bases between the two germline ends. CDR3 length: 12 residues. The CDR3 nucleotides are TGTGCCAGCAGTTTTAACGGCCGCGAGCAGTACTTC. Its protein product is CASSFNGREQYF.

The sample holds a few counts of this clonotype. The V and J genes are TRBV5-1 and TRBJ1-1; a weak D match, TRBD1 (6 bases). Trimming left V 7 bases short and J 1 base short, with 14 bases between. The CDR3 totals 14 residues. The germline CDR1 and CDR2 sequences are SGHRS and YFSETQ. The CDR3 spells CASGSRDTNTEAFF. In DNA, the CDR3 is TGCGCCAGCGGTTCCCGGGACACGAACACTGAAGCTTTCTTT.

The J gene is TRBJ2-5, the V gene TRBV9; D uncertain. This CDR3 spans 13 amino acids. The V end lost 4 bases, the J end lost 1 base, and 8 bases lay between the germline ends. Per the germline V gene, CDR1 is SGDLS and CDR2 is YYNGEE. CDR3 sequence: CASSLQLQETQYF. Here the CDR3 DNA reads TGTGCCAGCAGCCTACAGCTCCAAGAGACCCAGTACTTC.

This clonotype was counted only a few times. The chain joins TRBV5-1 to TRBJ2-7; D possibly matches TRBD1 or TRBD2 (5 bases each). CDR1 and CDR2 (germline): SGHRS, YFSETQ. V dropped 2 bases and J dropped 2 bases, with 17 bases sitting between them. The CDR3 contains 16 residues. The CDR3 DNA reads TGCGCCAGCAGCTTAGGGAGTGGGACGGGAACCTACGAGCAGTACTTC. It encodes CASSLGSGTGTYEQYF. The variable domain in full, with the rest retrieved from reference TRBV5-1 and TRBJ2-7, is KAGVTQTPRYLIKTRGQQVTLSCSPISGHRSVSWYQQTPGQGLQFLFEYFSETQRNKGNFPGRFSGRQFSNSRSEMNVSTLELGDSALYLCASSLGSGTGTYEQYFGPGTRLTVT.

This clonotype was counted between two and nine times. This rearrangement joins TRBV2 to TRBJ1-5; 10 bases agree with TRBD1. CDR3 length: 15 residues. The V and J ends lost 5 bases and 1 base, in that order; junction bases with no gene match: 2. Germline CDR1 is SNHLY and CDR2 is FYNNEI. The CDR3 DNA is TGTGCCAGCAGTCGGGACAGGGGAAGCAATCAGCCCCAGCATTTT. Its translation: CASSRDRGSNQPQHF.

This clonotype was seen repeatedly, ten times or more. This rearrangement joins TRBV7-2 to TRBJ1-2, with a possible D match to TRBD1 (6 bases). The CDR3 runs to 16 residues. The germline CDR1 and CDR2 sequences are SGHTA and FQGNSA. Trimming stripped 3 bases from V and 7 bases from J, with 21 bases between. CDR3 bases: TGTGCCAGCAGCTTGGGGGGGGGCACTGCGGCGGGTGGCTACACCTTC. Its protein product is CASSLGGGTAAGGYTF. The full variable domain, with the rest looked up from reference TRBV7-2 and TRBJ1-2, is GAGVSQSPSNKVTEKGKDVELRCDPISGHTALYWYRQSLGQGLEFLIYFQGNSAPDKSGLPSDRFSAERTGGSVSTLTIQRTQQEDSAVYLCASSLGGGTAAGGYTFGSGTRLTVV.

To note about this clonotype: A much more abundant neighbour one base away suggests this may be a read error. The rearrangement uses TRBV18 and TRBJ2-3; a weak D match, TRBD2 (6 bases). This CDR3 is built from 15 residues. The germline gives CDR1 KGHSH, CDR2 LQKENI. The CDR3 DNA is TGTGTCAGCTCCGAATGGAGGGATCTCGGAGATACGCAGTATTTT. It is translated as CVSSEWRDLGDTQYF.

V is TRBV30 and J is TRBJ2-5, with D possibly being TRBD2 (7 bases). Germline V gives CDR1 GTSNPN, CDR2 SVGIG (reference sequence). This CDR3 comprises 13 residues. V dropped 0 bases and J dropped 5 bases, with 10 bases sitting between them. CDR3 bases: TGTGCCTGGAGTGTAAGGGGGGGTGAGACCCAGTACTTC. Amino acid sequence: CAWSVRGGETQYF.

This clonotype was detected ten times or more. The chain recombines TRBV25-1 with TRBJ2-1; the D call may be TRBD1 or TRBD2 (6 bases each). The CDR3 extends over 18 amino acids. Trimming pared 1 base from V and 1 base from J, leaving 17 bases between. CDR1 and CDR2 from the germline V gene are MGHDK and SYGVNS. CDR3 nucleotides: TGTGCCAGCAGTGAATCTTCCTCTGGGGGGACATCCTACAATGAGCAGTTCTTC. Amino acid sequence: CASSESSSGGTSYNEQFF.

This clonotype was counted at least ten times. V gene TRBV15 combines with J gene TRBJ2-1; 11 bases match TRBD1. J was trimmed by 7 bases and V by 2 bases; bases with no gene match: 7. CDR3 size: 16 residues. Germline lookup yields CDR1 LNHNV and CDR2 YYDKDF (reference sequence). The CDR3 sequence: CATSRPGQGAVNEQFF. The CDR3 DNA sequence: TGTGCCACCAGCAGACCCGGACAGGGGGCCGTGAATGAGCAGTTCTTC.